This T cell receptor (beta chain) was documented in a study of cytomegalovirus exposure and HLA in healthy donors. The overall study: Earlier, almost 120 million unique TCR beta sequences were recovered from about 200 million T cells by an analysis.

Of note for this clone: Its antigen is unidentified.

General observations from the study: Reports showed the classifier diagnosing cytomegalovirus status with high specificity and sensitivity.

The CDR3 runs to 15 residues. Germline V gene data show CDR1 as SGDLS and CDR2 as YYNGEE. V shed 4 bases and J 8 bases; nucleotides not matched to a gene: 11. The PCR was carried out with 60 Vbeta primers and 13 Jbeta primers. Original data processing: The count from a later analysis was some 76 million unique TCR beta chains, roughly 11 million of them shared. Assay used: immunoSEQ multiplex PCR; TCRdb lists only in-frame clones, some missing. V and J calls and clone size come straight from that table; D and trimming were deduced from the DNA. This sample yields around 140,000 clones, of which roughly 76% are seen a single time; about 1.6% belongs to the top ten.

This sequence joins TRBV9 and TRBJ1-4, with 7 nucleotides matching TRBD1. Sequenced material: PBMCs. This receptor was taken from a female donor in good health and CMV-seronegative. The CDR3 loop reads CASSPRQGMYEKLFF. In DNA, the CDR3 is TGTGCCAGCAGCCCCAGACAGGGAATGTACGAAAAACTGTTTTTT.